This TCR beta chain was recovered during a study of shared clonotypes between healthy human individuals. Turning to the study itself: Researchers drew samples from two women and three men aged 18 to 49. There were three CD4 naive, three CD4 memory, two CD8 naive and one CD8 memory plates per donor.

V lost 2 bases to trimming and J lost 1 base, with 13 bases between them. Germline V lookup: CDR1 SGHTA, CDR2 FQGNSA. The CDR3 is made up of 16 amino acids. The method was immunoSEQ multiplex PCR; TCRdb's version includes in-frame clones alone and lacks a portion of them. The table includes about 2.5 million clones, just under 95% detected once. This receptor was identified in a man in his late teens or twenties in good health. Some clones in this sample may be carry-over from other donors' samples. Sequences were obtained from naive CD4+ T cells from PBMCs. Subset meaning: CD45RA+ positively selected. The J gene is TRBJ2-3, the V gene TRBV7-2; D uncertain. The CDR3 DNA sequence: TGTGCCAGCAGCTTATCGATTGCCGAAGGCACAGATACGCAGTATTTT. Protein: CASSLSIAEGTDTQYF. The full variable domain, its missing parts supplied by reference TRBV7-2 and TRBJ2-3, is GAGVSQSPSNKVTEKGKDVELRCDPISGHTALYWYRQSLGQGLEFLIYFQGNSAPDKSGLPSDRFSAERTGGSVSTLTIQRTQQEDSAVYLCASSLSIAEGTDTQYFGPGTRLTVL.